Listed here are 29 T cell receptor beta chains from one sample, sequenced in a study of PD-1 blockade in classical Hodgkin lymphoma. Noted time point: cycle 4 day 1 (C4D1), after around six weeks of nivolumab. Each patient experienced a relapse that followed autologous stem cell transplantation, and brentuximab vedotin exposure varied. Clones were sequenced by immunoSEQ multiplex PCR, and TCRdb holds only the in-frame ones, with some missing. The sample holds 100,000 or so clones; about nine tenths are singletons and the top ten take 19%. Here the sequenced sample was peripheral blood mononuclear cells (PBMCs), taken before the fourth cycle of nivolumab. The origin of the receptors is a human donor with classical Hodgkin lymphoma.

The V call is TRBV29-1, the J call TRBJ2-3, with 7 bases fitting TRBD2. Germline V CDR1 and CDR2: SQVTM, ANQGSEA. The CDR3 has 14 amino acids. The J segment lost 4 bases and the V segment lost 3 bases, leaving 7 bases of the junction unmatched. The CDR3 region is CSVEVGGSPDTQYF. The CDR3 coding sequence is TGCAGCGTTGAGGTCGGCGGGAGCCCAGATACGCAGTATTTT.

The chain employs TRBV6-5 and TRBJ1-1; 7 bases map to TRBD1. This CDR3 is 14 amino acids long. CDR1 is MNHEY, CDR2 SVGAGI, per germline. The J segment lost 7 bases and the V segment lost 5 bases, leaving 10 bases of the junction unmatched. The CDR3 nucleotides are TGTGCCAGCAGTCCTTCGGACAGGAGGAGTGAAGCTTTCTTT. Translated: CASSPSDRRSEAFF.

This clone has just one count. The genes are TRBV6-4 and TRBJ1-1; D is possibly TRBD1 (5 bases). The CDR3 spans 14 residues. With 6 bases removed from V and 1 base from J, the gap between germline ends came to 12 bases. Germline lookup yields CDR1 MRHNA and CDR2 SNTAGT. The CDR3 here is CASSEEGPNTEAFF. The CDR3 region has the DNA TGTGCCAGCAGCGAAGAGGGGCCGAACACTGAAGCTTTCTTT.

The CDR3 here is CASSLLSEGGGNYGYTF. CDR3 in DNA: TGTGCCAGCAGCTTACTGTCGGAGGGAGGGGGGAACTATGGCTACACCTTC. The chain recombines TRBV7-6 with TRBJ1-2; tentative D call: TRBD1 (6 bases). The V and J ends lost 2 bases and 2 bases respectively, with 18 bases between them. The CDR3 has 17 residues. Germline assignment: CDR1 SGHVS and CDR2 FNYEAQ.

The rearrangement joins TRBV19 to TRBJ2-2; D unresolved. Per germline, CDR1 LNHDA and CDR2 SQIVND (reference sequence). This CDR3 comprises 14 residues. With 3 bases removed from V and 8 bases from J, the gap between germline ends came to 13 bases. The CDR3 spells CASSITPSGGELFF. In DNA form, the CDR3 reads TGTGCCAGTAGTATTACTCCCTCTGGAGGGGAGCTGTTTTTT.

This clone was counted a single time. The CDR3 bases are TGTGCCACCAGCAGAGATCTCGGGACAGGGGGCGGCTACACCTTC. It specifies CATSRDLGTGGGYTF. V usage is TRBV15 and J usage is TRBJ1-2; 12 bases are shared with TRBD1. From germline, CDR1 is LNHNV and CDR2 YYDKDF (reference sequence). The length of the CDR3 is 15 residues. J lost 8 bases, V lost 0 bases, and 4 bases had no gene match.

This rearrangement joins TRBV25-1 to TRBJ1-5; D is perhaps TRBD1 (5 bases). V was clipped by 3 bases and J by 10 bases, with 13 bases between them. Germline CDR1 is MGHDK and CDR2 is SYGVNS. CDR3 length: 13 amino acids. The CDR3 DNA reads as TGTGCCAGCAGTGAGCAGGGTATCGGTCCCCAGCATTTT. Its protein product is CASSEQGIGPQHF.

This chain joins TRBV18 and TRBJ1-5; D gene ambiguous. Germline V lookup: CDR1 KGHSH, CDR2 LQKENI. The CDR3 covers 14 residues. V lost 6 bases to trimming and J lost 2 bases, with 11 bases between them. The CDR3 coding sequence is TGTGCCAGCTCCCGGACTGGGGGCAATCAGCCCCAGCATTTT. Translation: CASSRTGGNQPQHF.

V usage is TRBV5-6 and J usage is TRBJ2-5; TRBD2 matches at 9 bases. V was clipped by 3 bases and J by 3 bases; unmatched bases: 3. The germline V gene has CDR1 SGHDT and CDR2 YYEEEE. CDR3 length equals 14 residues. CDR3 bases: TGTGCCAGCAGCTCTATAGCGGGAGAAGAGACCCAGTACTTC. Translation: CASSSIAGEETQYF.

This clone appeared once. J is TRBJ1-1 and V is TRBV5-4; no reliable D call. This CDR3 comprises 13 residues. Germline loops: CDR1 SGHNT, CDR2 YYREEE (reference sequence). V lost 0 bases, J lost 1 base, and 4 bases lay in between. The CDR3 DNA reads TGTGCCAGCAGCTTGGACTGGAACACTGAAGCTTTCTTT. As protein: CASSLDWNTEAFF.

This clone was recorded once. At one end the junction does not follow the germline gene, possibly because of a read error. The chain carries TRBV5-1 and TRBJ2-5; TRBD2 aligns across 9 bases. The germline gives CDR1 SGHRS, CDR2 YFSETQ. The CDR3 contains 14 residues. The CDR3 DNA reads as TGCGCCAGCAGCTTGGATAGCGGGAGAGAGGCCCAGTACTTC. Residues: CASSLDSGREAQYF.

This clone was counted a single time. V usage is TRBV10-2 and J usage is TRBJ2-7; D is uncertain. V was pared by 3 bases and J by 6 bases, with 21 bases between. CDR3 size: 16 residues. Per germline, CDR1 WSHSY and CDR2 SAAADI. CDR3 sequence: CASSEEWAGLPGEQYF. The CDR3 coding sequence is TGCGCCAGCAGTGAAGAGTGGGCAGGCCTCCCCGGCGAGCAGTACTTC.

V is TRBV21-1 and J is TRBJ1-1. TRBV21-1 is noted as a pseudogene. The CDR3 length is 13 residues. The CDR3 bases are TGTGCCAGCGTTGTGAGCTGGGGCACTGAAGCTTTCTTT. Translation: CASVVSWGTEAFF.

The J gene is TRBJ1-1, the V gene TRBV7-6; the D is unclear. Germline loops: CDR1 SGHVS, CDR2 FNYEAQ. V lost 5 bases and J 3 bases, leaving 13 bases between the germline ends. The CDR3 contains 14 residues. The CDR3 region is CASSPPNGHTEAFF. CDR3 coding DNA: TGTGCCAGCAGCCCCCCCAATGGTCACACTGAAGCTTTCTTT.

The gene calls are TRBV11-1 and TRBJ2-1, with TRBD2 matching over 12 bases. CDR3 length: 15 residues. J lost 8 bases, V lost 3 bases, and 5 bases had no gene match. Germline V gene lookup returns CDR1 SGHAT and CDR2 FQDESV (reference sequence). In DNA form, the CDR3 reads TGTGCCAGCAGCTTTCGGACTAGCGGGGCCGATGAGCAGTTCTTC. Translated: CASSFRTSGADEQFF.

The rearrangement uses TRBV10-3 and TRBJ2-1, with 7 positions matching TRBD2. CDR1 and CDR2 from the germline V gene are ENHRY and SYGVKD. CDR3 length: 13 amino acids. The trim removed 6 bases at V and 7 bases at J, leaving 6 bases unmatched. CDR3 coding DNA: TGTGCCATCAGGGCGACTAGCAGGAATGAGCAGTTCTTC. Translating it yields CAIRATSRNEQFF.

V and J are TRBV5-5 and TRBJ2-3; the match to TRBD2 covers 8 bases. This CDR3 is 16 amino acids long. In germline, CDR1 is SGHKS, CDR2 YYEKEE (reference sequence). The V segment lost 0 bases and the J segment 3 bases; nucleotides outside the gene matches: 6. CDR3 sequence: CASSLGAGVGTDTQYF. CDR3 in DNA: TGTGCCAGCAGCTTGGGAGCGGGAGTAGGTACAGATACGCAGTATTTT.

Concerning this clone: This specimen includes other DNA sequences encoding the same CDR3. The rearrangement links TRBV7-2 to TRBJ1-2; 7 bases align to TRBD1. The CDR3 totals 15 residues. V gave up 1 base and J gave up 2 bases; unmatched junction bases: 4. From germline, CDR1 is SGHTA and CDR2 FQGNSA. DNA of the CDR3: TGTGCCAGCAGCTTAGAGTCAGGGGGGAACTATGGCTACACCTTC. It translates to CASSLESGGNYGYTF.

The chain has TRBV4-3 and TRBJ2-3; D is unresolved. V lost 0 bases to trimming and J lost 0 bases, with 7 bases between them. In germline, CDR1 is LGHNA, CDR2 YSLEER. This CDR3 region has 15 residues. CDR3 loop: CASSQDPLSTDTQYF. CDR3 DNA: TGCGCCAGCAGCCAAGACCCCCTAAGCACAGATACGCAGTATTTT.

The chain couples TRBV7-9 to TRBJ1-2, with TRBD1 matching over 8 bases. The CDR3 loop spans 16 amino acids. The V and J ends lost 4 bases and 7 bases, in that order; junction bases with no gene match: 14. Germline V lookup: CDR1 SEHNR, CDR2 FQNEAQ (reference sequence). CDR3 sequence reads: CASSSERGRGLSGYTF. The CDR3 DNA is TGTGCCAGCAGCTCAGAGCGCGGCAGGGGGCTTAGTGGCTACACCTTC.

The rearrangement uses TRBV7-2 and TRBJ1-5; TRBD1 agrees at 8 bases. The J segment lost 7 bases and the V segment lost 4 bases, leaving 9 bases of the junction unmatched. Per the germline V gene, CDR1 is SGHTA and CDR2 is FQGNSA. The CDR3 loop spans 15 amino acids. Here the CDR3 DNA reads TGTGCCAGCAGCTCAGACAGGGGACGAGAACAGCCCCAGCATTTT. Its protein is CASSSDRGREQPQHF.

The chain links TRBV29-1 to TRBJ1-2, with 7 bases identical to TRBD1. Per the germline V gene, CDR1 is SQVTM and CDR2 is ANQGSEA. V dropped 3 bases and J dropped 7; count of bases not matched to a gene: 2. This CDR3 contains 11 residues. CDR3 sequence (DNA): TGCAGCGTTGACGCAGGGGGTGGCTACACCTTC. As protein: CSVDAGGGYTF.

V gene TRBV29-1 combines with J gene TRBJ1-2, with 8 bases fitting TRBD1. The germline gives CDR1 SQVTM, CDR2 ANQGSEA. This CDR3 comprises 12 residues. The V gene end was trimmed by 4 bases and the J gene end by 4 bases; junction bases not matched to a gene: 2. In nucleotides, the CDR3 is TGCAGCGTTGGGGGACAGGCCTATGGCTACACCTTC. Protein: CSVGGQAYGYTF.

As to this clone: A read error may produce the germline difference seen at one junction end. V gene TRBV25-1 combines with J gene TRBJ1-2; D unresolved. The germline CDR1 and CDR2 sequences are MGHDK and SYGVNS. The CDR3 consists of 14 residues. The CDR3 nucleotides are TGTGCCAGCAGTGAATTATCTGGTTGGAGTGGGTTCAACTTC. Encoded protein: CASSELSGWSGFNF.

The V and J genes are TRBV7-9 and TRBJ2-3; the D is unclear. V was trimmed by 1 base and J by 3 bases, leaving 11 bases between them. Germline V gene lookup returns CDR1 SEHNR and CDR2 FQNEAQ (reference sequence). This CDR3 comprises 15 residues. The CDR3 DNA is TGTGCCAGCAGCTTAGAAGCAAGGACGACAGATACGCAGTATTTT. Its protein is CASSLEARTTDTQYF.

The V and J genes are TRBV5-1 and TRBJ1-1, with D possibly TRBD1 on 5 matching bases. Germline V gene sequence: CDR1 SGHRS, CDR2 YFSETQ. The length of the CDR3 is 18 residues. V was clipped by 0 bases and J by 0 bases, with 18 bases between them. The CDR3 bases are TGCGCCAGCAGCTTGGCTGGGGCGCAATTGCTCATGAACACTGAAGCTTTCTTT. The encoded protein is CASSLAGAQLLMNTEAFF.

CDR3 DNA sequence: TGCGCCAGCAGCTTGGTGTCGGATTCTTACGAGCAGTACTTC. Its translation is CASSLVSDSYEQYF. The rearrangement uses TRBV5-1 and TRBJ2-7; D not resolved. The CDR3 has 14 amino acids. Trimming stripped 0 bases from V and 4 bases from J, with 11 bases between. CDR1 is SGHRS and CDR2 is YFSETQ in the germline V gene.

V is TRBV2 and J is TRBJ1-2, with no clear D. CDR3 size: 15 residues. Germline values: CDR1 SNHLY, CDR2 FYNNEI. V gave up 1 base and J gave up 3 bases, with 12 bases separating them. The CDR3, as DNA: TGTGCCAGCAGTGAAGGGCGAGCCGGGGACTATGGCTACACCTTC. This codes for CASSEGRAGDYGYTF.

V and J are TRBV19 and TRBJ1-1; D call uncertain. Germline V gene lookup returns CDR1 LNHDA and CDR2 SQIVND (reference sequence). The CDR3 consists of 12 residues. V was shortened by 2 bases and J by 1 base, with 2 bases between the two germline ends. CDR3 bases: TGTGCCAGTAGTATACGGAACACTGAAGCTTTCTTT. Translation: CASSIRNTEAFF.